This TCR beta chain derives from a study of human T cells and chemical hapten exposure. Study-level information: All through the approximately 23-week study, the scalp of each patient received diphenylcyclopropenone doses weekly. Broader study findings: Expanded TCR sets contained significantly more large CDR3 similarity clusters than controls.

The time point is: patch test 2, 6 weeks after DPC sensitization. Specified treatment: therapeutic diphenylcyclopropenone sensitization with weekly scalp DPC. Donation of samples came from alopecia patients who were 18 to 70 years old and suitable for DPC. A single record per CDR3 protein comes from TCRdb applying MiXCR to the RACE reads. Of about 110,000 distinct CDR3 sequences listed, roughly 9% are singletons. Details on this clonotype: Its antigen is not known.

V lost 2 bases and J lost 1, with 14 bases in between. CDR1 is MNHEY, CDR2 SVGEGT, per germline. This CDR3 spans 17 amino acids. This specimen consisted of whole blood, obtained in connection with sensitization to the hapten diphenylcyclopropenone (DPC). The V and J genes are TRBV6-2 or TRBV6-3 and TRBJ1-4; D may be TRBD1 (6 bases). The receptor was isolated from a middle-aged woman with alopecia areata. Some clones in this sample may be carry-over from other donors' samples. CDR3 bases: TGTGCCAGCAGTTACGGCGACAGGACGATAACTAATGAAAAACTGTTTTTT. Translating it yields CASSYGDRTITNEKLFF.